This entry describes one TCR beta chain. Here immunoSEQ multiplex PCR was the method, and the copy in TCRdb shows in-frame clones only, minus some. The sample includes about 120,000 clones, nearly 90% seen only once; the top ten take 3.8%. The data belong to a study of blood T cell repertoires in COVID-19. Trimming shortened V by 8 bases and J by 1 base, and 17 bases separated the two germline ends. This CDR3 comprises 15 residues. CDR1 is MNHEY and CDR2 is SVGAGI in the germline V gene. The chain uses TRBV6-5 and TRBJ1-1; possible D gene TRBD1, 5 bases. The sequencing input was peripheral blood. The origin of this receptor is a woman aged 60-70 years with COVID-19, enrolled during active disease. DNA for the CDR3: TGTGCCAGCGGATGGACATCCCCGGCGAACACTGAAGCTTTCTTT. As protein: CASGWTSPANTEAFF.